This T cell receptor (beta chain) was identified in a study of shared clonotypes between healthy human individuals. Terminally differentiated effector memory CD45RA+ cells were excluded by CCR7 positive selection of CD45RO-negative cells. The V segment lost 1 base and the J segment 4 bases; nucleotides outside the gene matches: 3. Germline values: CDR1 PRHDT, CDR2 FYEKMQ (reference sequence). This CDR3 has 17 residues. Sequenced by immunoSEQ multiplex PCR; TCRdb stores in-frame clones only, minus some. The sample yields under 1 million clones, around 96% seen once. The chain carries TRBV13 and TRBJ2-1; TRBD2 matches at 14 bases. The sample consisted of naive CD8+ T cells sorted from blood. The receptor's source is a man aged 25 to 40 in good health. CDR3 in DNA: TGTGCCAGCAGCTTAGAGGGACTAGCGGGAGCATACAATGAGCAGTTCTTC. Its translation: CASSLEGLAGAYNEQFF.